This TCR beta chain emerged from a study of CD8 T cells in Susac syndrome (dated by TCRdb to the late 2010s). Regarding the study in general: Of the Susac syndrome patients who were sequenced, about six had clinically active disease and roughly eight were in clinical remission. Repertoire sequencing was used to test whether CD8+ T cell activation and differentiation in Susac syndrome was antigen driven. At blood withdrawal, Susac syndrome patients were either therapy-naive, taking corticosteroids (in some cases with IVIg as well), or taking IVIg alone.

With respect to this clonotype: The clone's antigen remains unknown. The sample holds no much larger clone one base away, and base qualities are not on file.

RNA was extracted with the RNeasy kit and about 0.45 to 1 ug was reverse transcribed using random hexamers. The immunoSEQ multiplex PCR assay, which covers 54 Vbeta and 13 Jbeta segments, was used to amplify TCR beta CDR3 regions. PCR amplification bias was corrected by using a synthetic template baseline for primer optimization and computational correction. Per the authors' processing: Reads were assigned to V, D and J genes according to IMGT and analyzed in immunoSEQ Analyzer, with only productive sequences retained. To calculate clonality, Shannon entropy was normalized by log2 of the number of productive unique sequences and then subtracted from one. For each patient and control, public and private clones were evaluated within the 100 most prevalent clones. Clones were defined as Susac-specific when absent from the healthy and MS cohorts, from some 1,100 published viral clones and from other ImmuneACCESS disease sequences. TCRdb handled the public reads itself, with Q25 trimming in fastp and clone calling in MiXCR, and kept productive beta chains. Merged by CDR3 protein, the rows form single entries marked with the most common genes and DNA. For this entry, the V and J calls and clone size follow TCRdb and not the study's own pipeline. This sample holds under 300,000 distinct CDR3 sequences; about 96% were observed only once. The ten largest make up about 0.095% of the sample.

Peripheral blood CD8+ and CD4+ T cells from healthy donors, Susac syndrome patients and multiple sclerosis patients were profiled by high-throughput TCR beta sequencing. Susac syndrome patients met recently defined diagnostic criteria for definite or probable disease. Bulk CD8+ and CD4+ T cells were purified by magnetic negative isolation, whereas CD8+ TEMRA cells were enriched by FACS. Blood was drawn into EDTA tubes, processed within 24 hours, and PBMCs were isolated by density gradient centrifugation. PBMCs intended for TCR sequencing were cryopreserved in liquid nitrogen and were subsequently thawed in a 37 degrees C water bath. A purity of at least 90% was achieved for sorted or isolated CD4+, CD8+ and CD8+ TEMRA cells. According to the germline V gene, CDR1 reads SNHLY and CDR2 reads FYNNEI. Trimming takes 8 bases off V and 6 bases off J; junction bases not matched to a gene: 9. The CDR3 goes from the cysteine to the phenylalanine over 14 residues. Kept here is only the CDR3 DNA, which spans 42 bases and is read in frame from base 1.

The research as a whole found: In the CD4+ T cell repertoire of Susac syndrome patients, clonal expansion was not detected. The number of individuals in the TCR sequencing and HLA analysis was acknowledged as relatively small.

The receptor comes from a human donor with Susac syndrome. The sequenced sample consisted of CD4+ T cells from PBMCs. Recombination connected TRBV2 to TRBJ2-2, with 7 bases in between that match TRBD2. The nucleotide sequence is TGTGCCAGCGGGGGGGGAGAAGGTTCCGGGGAGCTGTTTTTT. The resulting protein is CASGGGEGSGELFF.